This is a list of T cell receptor beta chains from one sample in a study of early T cells in non-severe SARS-CoV-2 infection. Using its own MiXCR run on the 5' RACE reads, TCRdb lists one record per CDR3 protein. Among around 35,000 distinct CDR3 sequences listed, around 6.3% were seen once. The sequencing sample was made of whole blood. The receptors shown here come from an adult who was a healthcare worker with PCR-confirmed SARS-CoV-2 infection or an uninfected control (not recorded which). The CDR3 runs from the conserved cysteine through the conserved F or W. The D gene is left open where the match is weak. Clone size is not always given. Where it is, it says once, few, many or a class for expanded clones.

j_call d_call v_call clone_size cdr3_nt cdr3_aa
TRBJ2-2 - TRBV19 - TGTGCCAGTACCCCTCGGGGGATAACCGGGGAGCTGTTTTTT CASTPRGITGELFF
TRBJ2-7 - TRBV11-2 - TGTGCCAGCAGCCTTCTCTACGAGCAGTACTTC CASSLLYEQYF
TRBJ1-2 - TRBV12-3/TRBV12-4 few TGTGCCAGCAGTCCAGGTCCGGCGAGGGGCTACACCTTC CASSPGPARGYTF
TRBJ2-5 - TRBV28 - TGTGCCAGCAGTCCCTCCTTGGGGCAGGGGAAGACCCAGTACTTC CASSPSLGQGKTQYF
TRBJ2-7 - TRBV7-9 many TGTGCCAGCAGCTTGGGGGGCCAGACCTACGAGCAGTACTTC CASSLGGQTYEQYF
TRBJ1-1 - TRBV7-9 many TGTGCCAGCAGCTTCACAGGATTTGAAGCTTTCTTT CASSFTGFEAFF
TRBJ2-7 TRBD2 TRBV9 many TGTGCCAGCAGCCCGGGACTAGCGGGAAGATTATACGAGCAGTACTTC CASSPGLAGRLYEQYF
TRBJ2-3 - TRBV11-2 few TGTGCCAGCAGCTTAGGGCTAGGGCCCGACGATACGCAGTATTTT CASSLGLGPDDTQYF
TRBJ1-3 TRBD1 TRBV7-9 - TGTGCCAGCCTTCAGGGGGCTGAAAACACCATATATTTT CASLQGAENTIYF
TRBJ2-7 TRBD2 TRBV10-3 few TGTGCCATCAGTGCTGAGCGGGAGGGGGAGCAGTACTTC CAISAEREGEQYF
TRBJ2-2 TRBD1 TRBV19 many TGTGCCAGTAGTATAGCCCCTAGGACAGGGTACACCGGGGAGCTGTTTTTT CASSIAPRTGYTGELFF
TRBJ2-1 - TRBV20-1 few TGCAGTGCTAGAGATAAAAGTAGGCGTTCCTACAATGAGCAGTTCTTC CSARDKSRRSYNEQFF
TRBJ2-1 - TRBV7-9 few TGTGCCAGCAGCCAGAGGGACGTTTCCTACAATGAGCAGTTCTTC CASSQRDVSYNEQFF
TRBJ2-4 TRBD1 TRBV19 few TGTGCCAGTAGTCCGTGGACAGGGGAGAACATTCAGTACTTC CASSPWTGENIQYF
TRBJ1-1 TRBD1 TRBV7-2 many TGTGCCAGCAGTAGAATGCAGGGGGTGAACACTGAAGCTTTCTTT CASSRMQGVNTEAFF
TRBJ1-4 TRBD1 TRBV3-1 many TGTGCCAGCAGCCTAAGGACAGGGCGGGAAAAACTGTTTTTT CASSLRTGREKLFF
TRBJ2-7 TRBD2 TRBV10-3 many TGTGCCATCAGTCTTAGCGGGAGCCCTAGTGGCTCCTACGAGCAGTACTTC CAISLSGSPSGSYEQYF
TRBJ2-7 - TRBV20-1 many TGCAGTGCTAGAGATAACAGGGACTACGAGCAGTACTTC CSARDNRDYEQYF
TRBJ2-1 TRBD2 TRBV11-2 many TGTGCCAGCAGCTCGGGCGACCTAGCGGGAGTTAACTACAATGAGCAGTTCTTC CASSSGDLAGVNYNEQFF
TRBJ2-4 - TRBV20-1 many TGCAGTGGGGGTCAATTATTAGCCAAAAACATTCAGTACTTC CSGGQLLAKNIQYF
TRBJ2-7 TRBD2 TRBV5-1 many TGCGCCAGCACCCGAGCGGGAGGGCCGGATTCCTACGAGCAGTACTTC CASTRAGGPDSYEQYF
TRBJ2-7 - TRBV4-3 many TGCGCCAGCAGCCAAGAATGGGGTCTGGGAGACTACGAGCAGTACTTC CASSQEWGLGDYEQYF
TRBJ1-3 - TRBV4-1 many TGCGCCAGCAGCCAAGTCCCCGGAAACACCATATATTTT CASSQVPGNTIYF
TRBJ2-2 - TRBV7-3 few TGTGCCAGCAGCTTAACGTCGGGACAGAACACCGGGGAGCTGTTTTTT CASSLTSGQNTGELFF
TRBJ2-7 - TRBV7-9 many TGTGCCAGCAGCACGGCGGCGGGACCGGGATACGAGCAGTACTTC CASSTAAGPGYEQYF
TRBJ1-3 - TRBV3-1 - TGTGCCAGCAGACAGGGCAGAGGTTTAGCTGGAAACACCATATATTTT CASRQGRGLAGNTIYF
TRBJ1-2 - TRBV12-3/TRBV12-4 many TGTGCCAGCAGTTTTAGCTCCCGGGCAGGAAAAAATGGCTACACCTTC CASSFSSRAGKNGYTF
TRBJ2-1 - TRBV3-1 few TGTGCCAGCAGCCAAGCGCGGTACAATGAGCAGTTCTTC CASSQARYNEQFF
TRBJ1-2 - TRBV5-1 many TGCGCCAGCAGCTTGGGCGGCAGCGCGGAGGAGGGTGGCTACACCTTC CASSLGGSAEEGGYTF
TRBJ1-2 - TRBV7-6 many TGTGCCAGCAGCAGACAGTTTTTCGATGGCTACACCTTC CASSRQFFDGYTF
TRBJ2-6 - TRBV24-1 many TGTGCCACCGGAGCCGCCGGGGGTACGAATAAGGCCAACGTCCTGACTTTC CATGAAGGTNKANVLTF
TRBJ2-2 - TRBV27 many TGTGCCAGCAGTTTAACCGACAGGGGGGAGCTGTTTTTT CASSLTDRGELFF
TRBJ1-5 - TRBV12-3/TRBV12-4 many TGTGCCAGCAGTCGTCAGGGGTATCGACAGCCCCAGCATTTT CASSRQGYRQPQHF
TRBJ2-7 TRBD1 TRBV18 - TGTGCCAGCTCGTCGCCGGGACAGGGCTTTGAGCAGTACTTC CASSSPGQGFEQYF
TRBJ2-7 TRBD2 TRBV5-1 many TGCGCCAGCAGCATTAGCGGGAGGGCGGTTTACGAGCAGTACTTC CASSISGRAVYEQYF
TRBJ1-1 - TRBV2 - TGTGCCAGCAGTGATACTGTGAACACTGAAGCTTTCTTT CASSDTVNTEAFF
TRBJ1-2 - TRBV7-2 many TGTGCCAGCAGCCCGGGGGGCAGAGAAATGGGCGGCTACACCTTC CASSPGGREMGGYTF
TRBJ2-7 - TRBV12-3/TRBV12-4 many TGTGCCAGCAGACACACTGGACCCTACGAGCAGTACTTC CASRHTGPYEQYF
TRBJ2-5 TRBD2 TRBV20-1 - TGCAGTGCTAGCCGGGACTACGAAGAGACCCAGTACTTC CSASRDYEETQYF
TRBJ1-5 - TRBV10-3 - TGTGCCATTTCGACACCCGGTCAGCCCCAGCATTTT CAISTPGQPQHF
TRBJ1-1 - TRBV6-5 many TGTGCCAGCAGTGACGACAGCAAGTTGTACCTAACTGAAGCTTTCTTT CASSDDSKLYLTEAFF
TRBJ1-5 - TRBV28 many TGTGCCAGCAGCCTGACTAAGGCGCCCCAGCATTTT CASSLTKAPQHF
TRBJ2-1 TRBD2 TRBV6-5 many TGTGCCAGCAGTTACACGGGCGGGAGTAGCAATGAGCAGTTCTTC CASSYTGGSSNEQFF
TRBJ2-7 TRBD2 TRBV12-3/TRBV12-4 - TGTGCCAGCACTAAGCACGCTGGAGGGACTAGCGGGTTGTTGGAGCAGTACTTC CASTKHAGGTSGLLEQYF
TRBJ2-5 TRBD1 TRBV7-2 many TGTGCCAGCAGCTTAGGGGACAGGGACTACCAGGAGACCCAGTACTTC CASSLGDRDYQETQYF
TRBJ2-5 - TRBV20-1 many TGCAGTGCCGGTGGAGTGTCAACGCTGCAAGAGACCCAGTACTTC CSAGGVSTLQETQYF
TRBJ2-3 - TRBV20-1 many TGCAGTGGAAAGGGCCCGGGGACAGATACGCAGTATTTT CSGKGPGTDTQYF
TRBJ2-7 - TRBV11-2 few TGTGCCAGCAGCTCGGGGCCTTCCTACGAGCAGTACTTC CASSSGPSYEQYF
TRBJ2-3 TRBD2 TRBV25-1 many TGTGCTGCCCGGACTAGCGGGATGGATACGCAGTATTTT CAARTSGMDTQYF
TRBJ1-5 TRBD1 TRBV27 medium-sized TGTGCCAGCAGTTTATCCTCGGGACAGGGGAGCAATCAGCCCCAGCATTTT CASSLSSGQGSNQPQHF
TRBJ2-5 - TRBV5-4 few TGTGCCAGCAGCCGCCCGGGACTGCAAGAGACCCAGTACTTC CASSRPGLQETQYF
TRBJ1-1 - TRBV11-3 many TGTGCCAGCAGCCCGGCGGGGAGCGCTGAAGCTTTCTTT CASSPAGSAEAFF
TRBJ2-3 - TRBV12-3/TRBV12-4 - TGTGCCAGCAGTCCCCGGGGCCGTGGGGCCCCCACAGATACGCAGTATTTT CASSPRGRGAPTDTQYF